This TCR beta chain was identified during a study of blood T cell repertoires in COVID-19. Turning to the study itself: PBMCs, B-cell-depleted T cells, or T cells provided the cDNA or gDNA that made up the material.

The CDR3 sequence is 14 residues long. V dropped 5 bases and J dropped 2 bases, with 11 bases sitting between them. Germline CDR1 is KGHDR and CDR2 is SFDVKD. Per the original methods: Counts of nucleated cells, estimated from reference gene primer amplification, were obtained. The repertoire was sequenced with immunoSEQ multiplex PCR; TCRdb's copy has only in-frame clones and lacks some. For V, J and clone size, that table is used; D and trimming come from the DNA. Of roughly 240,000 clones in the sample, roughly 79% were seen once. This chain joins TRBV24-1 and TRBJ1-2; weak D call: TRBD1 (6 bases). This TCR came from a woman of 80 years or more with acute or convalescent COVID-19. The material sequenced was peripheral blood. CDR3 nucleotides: TGTGCCACCAGTGGAGTGACAGGCAACTATGGCTACACCTTC. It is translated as CATSGVTGNYGYTF.